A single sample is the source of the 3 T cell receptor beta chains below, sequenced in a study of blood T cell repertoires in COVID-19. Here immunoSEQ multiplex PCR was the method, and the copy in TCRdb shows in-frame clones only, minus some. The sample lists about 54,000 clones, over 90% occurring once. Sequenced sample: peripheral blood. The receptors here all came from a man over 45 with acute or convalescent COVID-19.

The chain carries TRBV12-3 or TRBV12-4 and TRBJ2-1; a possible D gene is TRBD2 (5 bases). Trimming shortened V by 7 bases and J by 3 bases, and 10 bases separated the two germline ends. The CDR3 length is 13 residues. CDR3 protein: CASTLRGYNEQFF. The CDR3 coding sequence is TGTGCCAGCACCTTACGGGGCTACAATGAGCAGTTCTTC.

The CDR3 protein is CASIIASGTGSGELFF. As DNA, the CDR3 is TGTGCCAGCATCATAGCATCCGGGACAGGGTCCGGGGAGCTGTTTTTT. V gene TRBV11-2 combines with J gene TRBJ2-2; 9 bases match TRBD1. Germline CDR1 SGHAT, CDR2 FQNNGV. V lost 7 bases, J lost 6 bases, and 12 bases stayed unmatched. The CDR3 spans 16 residues.

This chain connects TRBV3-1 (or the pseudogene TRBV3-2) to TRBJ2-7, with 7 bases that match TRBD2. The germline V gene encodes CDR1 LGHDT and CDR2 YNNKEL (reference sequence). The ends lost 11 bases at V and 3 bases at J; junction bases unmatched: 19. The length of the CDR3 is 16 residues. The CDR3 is CALKPVSGAGRYEQYF. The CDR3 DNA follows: TGTGCCCTCAAACCCGTCAGCGGAGCGGGGCGCTACGAGCAGTACTTC.